This is a list of T cell receptor beta chains from one sample in a study of blood T cell repertoires in COVID-19. Libraries were prepared by immunoSEQ multiplex PCR; TCRdb keeps only in-frame clonotypes and omits some of them. The sample has roughly 320,000 clones; almost 85% are singletons. The specimen was peripheral blood. All receptors come from a human donor in a cohort sampled during active COVID-19. The CDR3 runs from the conserved cysteine through the conserved F or W. The D gene is left open where the match is weak. Only part of the rows carry a size: once, few, many, or a class if the clone is expanded.

j_gene: TRBJ2-3
v_gene: TRBV24-1
d_gene: NA
abundance: NA
CDR3nt: TGTGCCACCAGTGATTACGGAGATACGCAGTATTTT
CDR3aa: CATSDYGDTQYF

j_gene: TRBJ1-1
v_gene: TRBV11-2
d_gene: TRBD1
abundance: many
CDR3nt: TGTGCCAGCAGCGTTCAACCGGGACAGGGTTGGACTGAAGCTTTCTTT
CDR3aa: CASSVQPGQGWTEAFF

j_gene: TRBJ1-2
v_gene: TRBV5-1
d_gene: TRBD1
abundance: NA
CDR3nt: TGCGCCAGCAGCTTGTCAGGGGGGCTCCCTAACTATGGCTACACCTTC
CDR3aa: CASSLSGGLPNYGYTF

j_gene: TRBJ2-7
v_gene: TRBV10-2
d_gene: NA
abundance: NA
CDR3nt: TGCGCCAGCAGTGAGTCCCTACTAGGACGCGAGCAGTACTTC
CDR3aa: CASSESLLGREQYF

j_gene: TRBJ2-1
v_gene: TRBV7-9
d_gene: NA
abundance: NA
CDR3nt: TGTGCCAGCAGATCAGGTGGCGGGGGCGCTGAGCAGTTCTTC
CDR3aa: CASRSGGGGAEQFF

j_gene: TRBJ1-1
v_gene: TRBV21-1
d_gene: NA
abundance: NA
CDR3nt: TGTGCCAGCAGCAAAGTTACCCAGGGAGGGATGAACACTGAAGCTTTCTTT
CDR3aa: CASSKVTQGGMNTEAFF

j_gene: TRBJ2-1
v_gene: TRBV6-5
d_gene: TRBD2
abundance: few
CDR3nt: TGTGCCAGCAGGGACAGACTAGCGGGGGGGGATGAGCAGTTCTTC
CDR3aa: CASRDRLAGGDEQFF

j_gene: TRBJ2-2
v_gene: TRBV3-1/TRBV3-2
d_gene: NA
abundance: NA
CDR3nt: TGTGCCAGCAGCCAACCCCCCGGCGGGGTGGACACCGGGGAGCTGTTTTTT
CDR3aa: CASSQPPGGVDTGELFF

j_gene: TRBJ2-7
v_gene: TRBV6-5
d_gene: TRBD2
abundance: NA
CDR3nt: TGTGCCAGCATAGACCCCGGGGGGTCTAGGGAGCAGTACTTC
CDR3aa: CASIDPGGSREQYF

j_gene: TRBJ1-2
v_gene: TRBV25-1
d_gene: NA
abundance: NA
CDR3nt: TGTGCCAGCAGTGAATTTGGGCAGGGCTATGGCTACACCTTC
CDR3aa: CASSEFGQGYGYTF

j_gene: TRBJ2-7
v_gene: TRBV6-5
d_gene: NA
abundance: NA
CDR3nt: TGTGCCAGCAGGTACTCCTACGAGCAGTACTTC
CDR3aa: CASRYSYEQYF

j_gene: TRBJ2-3
v_gene: TRBV6-5
d_gene: TRBD1
abundance: NA
CDR3nt: TGTGCCAGCAGTTACTTCAGGGGGCCCGCAGATACGCAGTATTTT
CDR3aa: CASSYFRGPADTQYF

j_gene: TRBJ1-2
v_gene: TRBV30
d_gene: NA
abundance: NA
CDR3nt: TGTGCCTGGAGTCCCTCCCGTAATTATGGCTACACCTTC
CDR3aa: CAWSPSRNYGYTF

j_gene: TRBJ2-3
v_gene: TRBV5-6
d_gene: TRBD1
abundance: NA
CDR3nt: TGTGCCAGCAGTCTGAGGTACAGGGGACCCACAGATACGCAGTATTTT
CDR3aa: CASSLRYRGPTDTQYF

j_gene: TRBJ1-3
v_gene: TRBV2
d_gene: NA
abundance: few
CDR3nt: TGTGCCAGCAGTGAGAGGGTTGGAAACACCATATATTTT
CDR3aa: CASSERVGNTIYF

j_gene: TRBJ1-1
v_gene: TRBV12-3/TRBV12-4
d_gene: NA
abundance: NA
CDR3nt: TGTGCCAGCAGTCTCGCGGGGGCTAGGGCTTTCTTT
CDR3aa: CASSLAGARAFF

j_gene: TRBJ1-5
v_gene: TRBV4-1
d_gene: NA
abundance: NA
CDR3nt: TGCGCCAGCAGGAACGGGGACACCGAATTCAATCAGCCCCAGCATTTT
CDR3aa: CASRNGDTEFNQPQHF

j_gene: TRBJ2-7
v_gene: TRBV10-2
d_gene: NA
abundance: NA
CDR3nt: TGCGCCAGCAGTGCTAACAGATTTAACTACGAGCAGTACTTC
CDR3aa: CASSANRFNYEQYF

j_gene: TRBJ1-4
v_gene: TRBV27
d_gene: NA
abundance: NA
CDR3nt: TGTGCCAGCAGTTTGGGGGGGCTTGGTGAAAAACTGTTTTTT
CDR3aa: CASSLGGLGEKLFF

j_gene: TRBJ2-7
v_gene: TRBV20-1
d_gene: NA
abundance: NA
CDR3nt: TGCAGTGCTAGGGTCGGGGTCGAGCAGTACTTC
CDR3aa: CSARVGVEQYF

j_gene: TRBJ1-4
v_gene: TRBV5-1
d_gene: NA
abundance: NA
CDR3nt: TGCGCCAGCAGCTTGGGGAGGGCAACTAATGAAAAACTGTTTTTT
CDR3aa: CASSLGRATNEKLFF

j_gene: TRBJ1-4
v_gene: TRBV4-1
d_gene: NA
abundance: NA
CDR3nt: TGCGCCAGCAGCCTGCATCTCGGAGGGCTGTTTTTT
CDR3aa: CASSLHLGGLFF

j_gene: TRBJ2-1
v_gene: TRBV30
d_gene: TRBD2
abundance: NA
CDR3nt: TGTGCCGGGGGGACTAGCGGGGTGAGGGGTGAGCAGTTCTTC
CDR3aa: CAGGTSGVRGEQFF

j_gene: TRBJ2-3
v_gene: TRBV27
d_gene: NA
abundance: NA
CDR3nt: TGTGCCAGCAGTTTATCGCTAACAGATACGCAGTATTTT
CDR3aa: CASSLSLTDTQYF

j_gene: TRBJ1-2
v_gene: TRBV4-1
d_gene: NA
abundance: NA
CDR3nt: TGCGCCAGCAGCCAAGATGGTACAGGCTATGGCTACACCTTC
CDR3aa: CASSQDGTGYGYTF

j_gene: TRBJ2-1
v_gene: TRBV6-2/TRBV6-3
d_gene: TRBD2
abundance: NA
CDR3nt: TGTGCCAGCAGTAAGACTAGCGGTTGGTCCTACAATGAGCAGTTCTTC
CDR3aa: CASSKTSGWSYNEQFF

j_gene: TRBJ2-1
v_gene: TRBV5-4
d_gene: NA
abundance: NA
CDR3nt: TGTGCCAGCAGCTTCCATTGGGACACCGCCTACAATGAGCAGTTCTTC
CDR3aa: CASSFHWDTAYNEQFF

j_gene: TRBJ1-4
v_gene: TRBV4-1
d_gene: NA
abundance: NA
CDR3nt: TGCGCCAGCAGCCAAGAGCCCTCGGGGAGAAAACTGTTTTTT
CDR3aa: CASSQEPSGRKLFF

j_gene: TRBJ2-2
v_gene: TRBV2
d_gene: NA
abundance: once
CDR3nt: TGTGCCATCGCGGATACGAACACCGGGGAGCTGTTTTTT
CDR3aa: CAIADTNTGELFF

j_gene: TRBJ2-5
v_gene: TRBV7-9
d_gene: TRBD1
abundance: once
CDR3nt: TGTGCCAGCAGCTTAGCCACAGGGGTGGAGACCCAGTACTTC
CDR3aa: CASSLATGVETQYF

j_gene: TRBJ2-1
v_gene: TRBV24-1
d_gene: TRBD2
abundance: NA
CDR3nt: TGTGCCACCAGTGATCGGACTAGCGGGGAATGGTCAAGCTCCTACAATGAGCAGTTCTTC
CDR3aa: CATSDRTSGEWSSSYNEQFF

j_gene: TRBJ1-5
v_gene: TRBV30
d_gene: NA
abundance: NA
CDR3nt: TGTGCCTGGAATGGGGAGGGCGGGCAGCCCCAGCATTTT
CDR3aa: CAWNGEGGQPQHF

j_gene: TRBJ2-7
v_gene: TRBV25-1
d_gene: TRBD2
abundance: NA
CDR3nt: TGTGCCAGCAGTGAACCCACTAGCGGGCTCTCCTACGAGCAGTACTTC
CDR3aa: CASSEPTSGLSYEQYF

j_gene: TRBJ2-3
v_gene: TRBV30
d_gene: TRBD2
abundance: NA
CDR3nt: TGTGCCTGGAGAGGACTAGCGGGGGGCGATACGCAGTATTTT
CDR3aa: CAWRGLAGGDTQYF

j_gene: TRBJ1-1
v_gene: TRBV30
d_gene: TRBD1
abundance: NA
CDR3nt: TGTGCCAAGACTGACAGGGGGAATGAAGCTTTCTTT
CDR3aa: CAKTDRGNEAFF

j_gene: TRBJ2-5
v_gene: TRBV19
d_gene: TRBD1
abundance: once
CDR3nt: TGTGCCAGTAGTAACAGGGGGCTTCAAGAGACCCAGTACTTC
CDR3aa: CASSNRGLQETQYF

j_gene: TRBJ2-1
v_gene: TRBV2
d_gene: NA
abundance: many
CDR3nt: TGTGCCAGCAGTGTTTGGAGGGACGATGAGCAGTTCTTC
CDR3aa: CASSVWRDDEQFF

j_gene: TRBJ2-5
v_gene: TRBV7-2
d_gene: NA
abundance: NA
CDR3nt: TGTGCCAGCAGCTCCGACTTGCTTGTTGAGACCCAGTACTTC
CDR3aa: CASSSDLLVETQYF

j_gene: TRBJ1-1
v_gene: TRBV6-5
d_gene: NA
abundance: NA
CDR3nt: TGTGCCAGCAGTTACGGCACAGCTAACACTGAAGCTTTCTTT
CDR3aa: CASSYGTANTEAFF

j_gene: TRBJ2-3
v_gene: TRBV19
d_gene: NA
abundance: NA
CDR3nt: TGTGCCAGTAGTACTAAGGTGACTAGCACAGATACGCAGTATTTT
CDR3aa: CASSTKVTSTDTQYF